This TCR beta chain was observed in a study of cytomegalovirus exposure and HLA in healthy donors. Whole-study results and caveats: According to a subsequent analysis, TCR clusters identified in the first cohort showed a tendency to co-occur across the 120 or so validation repertoires. A list of 150 to 200 TCR beta chains associated with cytomegalovirus was given.

For this clone: Its antigen is undetermined.

The protocol was immunoSEQ multiplex PCR, while the TCRdb copy is restricted to in-frame clones and leaves out a portion. Among 200,000 to 250,000 clones listed, approximately 80% were seen once. The ends were cut back, 4 bases at V and 3 bases at J, with 16 bases in the middle. Germline loops: CDR1 MGHDK, CDR2 SYGVNS. The CDR3 extends over 16 amino acids. The rearrangement uses TRBV25-1 and TRBJ1-3; a weak D match, TRBD1 (5 bases). The receptor comes from a woman in her 30s in good health and CMV-seropositive. Sequenced: PBMCs. Here the CDR3 DNA reads TGTGCCAGCAGTGGATTGTGGGGGGATGGTGGAAACACCATATATTTT. Amino acids: CASSGLWGDGGNTIYF.